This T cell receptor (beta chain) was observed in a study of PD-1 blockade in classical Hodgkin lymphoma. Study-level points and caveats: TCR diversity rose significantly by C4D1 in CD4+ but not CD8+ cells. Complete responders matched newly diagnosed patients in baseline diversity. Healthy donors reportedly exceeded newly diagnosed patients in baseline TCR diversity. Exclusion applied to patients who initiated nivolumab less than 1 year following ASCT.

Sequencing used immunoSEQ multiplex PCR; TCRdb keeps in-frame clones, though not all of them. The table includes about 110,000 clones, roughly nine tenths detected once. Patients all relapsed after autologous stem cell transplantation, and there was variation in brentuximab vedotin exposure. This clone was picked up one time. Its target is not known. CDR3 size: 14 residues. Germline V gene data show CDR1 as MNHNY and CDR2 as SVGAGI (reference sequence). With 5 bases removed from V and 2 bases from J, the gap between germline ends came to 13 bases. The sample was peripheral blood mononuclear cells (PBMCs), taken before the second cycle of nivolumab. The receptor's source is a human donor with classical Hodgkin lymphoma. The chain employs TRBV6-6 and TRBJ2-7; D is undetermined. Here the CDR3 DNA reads TGTGCCAGCAGTATCGACTGGCGCACCTACGAGCAGTACTTC. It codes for CASSIDWRTYEQYF.